This T cell receptor beta chain came from a study of early T cells in non-severe SARS-CoV-2 infection. This clonotype has ten or more counts. V dropped 4 bases and J dropped 7 bases, with 22 bases sitting between them. This CDR3 has 16 residues. Germline CDR1 is MNHEY and CDR2 is SMNVEV (reference sequence). TCRdb itself ran the 5' RACE reads through MiXCR, one entry per CDR3 protein. Of under 100,000 distinct CDR3 sequences in the sample, approximately 9.9% are singletons; the top ten hold roughly 5%. Sample: whole blood. The J gene is TRBJ1-2, the V gene TRBV27; D may be TRBD1 (6 bases). This TCR came from an adult who was a healthcare worker with PCR-confirmed SARS-CoV-2 infection or an uninfected control (not recorded which). DNA of the CDR3: TGTGCCAGCAGTTCGCAGGTTGGGGGGCAAAGTGGTGGCTACACCTTC. This encodes CASSSQVGGQSGGYTF.